This T cell receptor (beta chain) is drawn from a study of vaccination effects on CD4 cells after COVID-19. Following a roughly 11-day culture, CD4+ T cells were purified. TCRdb keeps only in-frame clones here, not all; method: immunoSEQ multiplex PCR. The sample comprises around 50,000 clones, about 67% of which are singletons, and about 5% rests with the top ten. Germline loops: CDR1 SQVTM, CDR2 ANQGSEA. J was trimmed by 2 bases and V by 5 bases; bases with no gene match: 3. The CDR3 is 13 residues long. Concerning this clone: Its antigen is still unknown.

V usage is TRBV29-1 and J usage is TRBJ1-5; 7 bases agree with TRBD1. The TCR comes from a human donor who received a COVID-19 vaccine. The material sequenced was CD4+ T cells from PBMCs cultured without peptide, taken before COVID-19 vaccination. The CDR3: CSVKGAGNQPQHF. For the CDR3, the DNA is TGCAGCGTTAAGGGGGCTGGCAATCAGCCCCAGCATTTT.